This passage covers 30 T cell receptor beta chains from one sample sequenced in a study of T cells after yellow fever vaccination. From the 5' RACE reads, TCRdb called clonotypes with MiXCR, one entry per CDR3 protein. The sample gives under 600,000 distinct CDR3 sequences, roughly 13% of which show up once; around 15% is in the top ten. Material: PBMCs, obtained on the day of the yellow fever booster vaccination. The receptor set was obtained from a man aged 25 to 40 who received the YFV17D yellow fever vaccine.

In DNA form, the CDR3 reads TGTGCCAGCAGTCGAGCGTCGAGCACTGAAGCTTTCTTT. Its protein product is CASSRASSTEAFF. The chain carries TRBV7-9 and TRBJ1-1; no firm D call. The V and J ends lost 6 bases and 4 bases respectively, with 12 bases between them. The germline gives CDR1 SEHNR, CDR2 FQNEAQ (reference sequence). This CDR3 has 13 residues.

This CDR3 is CASSRGTGDQPQHF. DNA of the CDR3: TGTGCCAGCTCACGCGGGACAGGGGATCAGCCCCAGCATTTT. The chain links TRBV18 to TRBJ1-5; 10 nucleotides agree with TRBD1. V lost 4 bases to trimming and J lost 5 bases; unmatched junction nucleotides: 2. In germline, CDR1 is KGHSH, CDR2 LQKENI. The CDR3 contains 14 residues. Supplemented by reference TRBV18 and TRBJ1-5, the full variable domain reads NAGVMQNPRHLVRRRGQEARLRCSPMKGHSHVYWYRQLPEEGLKFMVYLQKENIIDESGMPKERFSAEFPKEGPSILRIQQVVRGDSAAYFCASSRGTGDQPQHFGDGTRLSIL.

The chain couples TRBV6-1 to TRBJ2-1, with a possible D match to TRBD1 (7 bases). The germline CDR1 and CDR2 sequences are MNHNS and SASEGT. This CDR3 is built from 16 residues. V was cut by 6 bases and J by 7 bases, with 22 bases left in between. CDR3 coding DNA: TGTGCCAGCAGCCACACAGGACTACAGGGGAAGAATGAGCAGTTCTTC. It translates to CASSHTGLQGKNEQFF.

The genes are TRBV5-1 and TRBJ2-3; TRBD2 might be the D (5 bases). CDR1 and CDR2 (germline): SGHRS, YFSETQ. The length of the CDR3 is 13 residues. Trimming cost V 1 base and J 7 bases, with 10 bases left between them. The CDR3 sequence is CASSLNRGNTQYF. The CDR3 nucleotides read TGCGCCAGCAGCTTGAACAGAGGGAATACGCAGTATTTT.

J is TRBJ2-1 and V is TRBV5-1; possible D gene TRBD1, 6 bases. V lost 4 bases and J lost 1, with 15 bases in between. This CDR3 spans 16 amino acids. Germline V CDR1 and CDR2: SGHRS, YFSETQ. The CDR3 loop reads CASSIYTGTSYNEQFF. The DNA for the CDR3 is TGCGCCAGCAGCATCTATACAGGGACATCCTACAATGAGCAGTTCTTC.

This clonotype was counted only a few times. The chain links TRBV21-1 to TRBJ2-3; whether TRBD2, the table's D call, matches the DNA was not checked. TRBV21-1 is an annotated pseudogene. The CDR3 is 13 residues long. The CDR3 DNA reads as TGTGCCAGCCTAGCGGGAAATCTAGATACGCAGTATTTT. Protein: CASLAGNLDTQYF.

This clonotype has just a few counts. The chain combines TRBV5-4 with TRBJ2-5; 8 nucleotides line up with TRBD1. CDR3 size: 12 residues. Per the germline V gene, CDR1 is SGHNT and CDR2 is YYREEE (reference sequence). The trim removed 7 bases at V and 5 bases at J, leaving 4 bases unmatched. CDR3 bases: TGTGCCAGCCAGGGGGCGGGGGAGACCCAGTACTTC. It encodes CASQGAGETQYF.

This clonotype was seen only once. The chain uses TRBV5-1 and TRBJ2-7; D perhaps matches TRBD2 (6 bases). Per the germline V gene, CDR1 is SGHRS and CDR2 is YFSETQ. V lost 4 bases to trimming and J lost 8 bases, with 19 bases between them. The CDR3 contains 14 residues. The CDR3 DNA follows: TGCGCCAGCAGCCCAACCGCCGGAGGGTCCAAGCAGTACTTC. Its protein product is CASSPTAGGSKQYF.

This clonotype came up a few times. V and J are TRBV7-9 and TRBJ2-5; D unresolved. CDR3 size: 14 residues. Trimming cost V 5 bases and J 0 bases, with 10 bases left between them. Germline CDR1 and CDR2: SEHNR and FQNEAQ (reference sequence). CDR3 sequence reads: CASSRYGNQETQYF. In DNA, the CDR3 is TGTGCCAGCAGCCGTTACGGTAACCAAGAGACCCAGTACTTC.

CDR3 sequence reads: CASGAQVGTEAFF. The DNA of the CDR3 is TGTGCCAGCGGTGCGCAGGTCGGTACTGAAGCTTTCTTT. The rearrangement links TRBV7-9 to TRBJ1-1; D remains ambiguous. Trimming removed 8 bases from V and 5 bases from J, with 15 bases in between. This CDR3 region has 13 residues. The germline CDR1 and CDR2 sequences are SEHNR and FQNEAQ (reference sequence).

The table lists this clonotype with a few counts. The J gene is TRBJ2-7, the V gene TRBV7-2; 12 nucleotides line up with TRBD2. The CDR3 has 14 residues. V shed 5 bases, J shed 6 bases, and the junction held 5 bases outside the gene matches. Germline V gene sequence: CDR1 SGHTA, CDR2 FQGNSA. CDR3 nucleotide sequence: TGTGCCAGCAGCCGGACTAGCGGGATGGGCGAGCAGTACTTC. Translating it yields CASSRTSGMGEQYF.

This clonotype appeared a few times. The chain couples TRBV3-1 to TRBJ2-7; 8 bases fit TRBD1. Trimming removed 0 bases from V and 8 bases from J; junction bases left unmatched: 9. Germline lookup yields CDR1 LGHDT and CDR2 YNNKEL (reference sequence). The CDR3 has 15 amino acids. The CDR3: CASSQESRDRGKQYF. CDR3 in DNA: TGTGCCAGCAGCCAAGAGAGCCGTGACAGGGGAAAGCAGTACTTC.

This clonotype came up a few times. In nucleotides, the CDR3 is TGTGCCAGCAGCTTGTGGGGGGGATACTACGAGCAGTACTTC. This encodes CASSLWGGYYEQYF. This chain uses TRBV5-4 with TRBJ2-7; 7 bases align to TRBD2. J lost 3 bases, V lost 1 base, and 4 bases had no gene match. CDR1 is SGHNT, CDR2 YYREEE, per germline (reference sequence). CDR3 length: 14 amino acids.

This clonotype was recorded many times. The rearrangement links TRBV5-1 to TRBJ2-1, with 10 nucleotides matching TRBD1. V gave up 3 bases and J gave up 5 bases; unmatched junction bases: 8. Germline V CDR1 and CDR2: SGHRS, YFSETQ. This CDR3 has 16 amino acids. Written as DNA, the CDR3 is TGCGCCAGCAGCTGGTCGGGACAGGGGAGCCACAATGAGCAGTTCTTC. It specifies CASSWSGQGSHNEQFF.

This clonotype appeared a few times. This rearrangement joins TRBV20-1 to TRBJ2-3; 10 bases align to TRBD2. After removal of 5 bases from V and 2 bases from J, the junction contained 7 bases not matched to a gene. CDR3 length: 15 amino acids. Germline V CDR1 and CDR2: DFQATT, SNEGSKA (reference sequence). The DNA of the CDR3 is TGCAGTGCTGTTCGACTAGCGGGTAACACAGATACGCAGTATTTT. Its protein is CSAVRLAGNTDTQYF.

The chain couples TRBV30 to TRBJ1-1; TRBD1 matches 10 bases. Germline assignment: CDR1 GTSNPN and CDR2 SVGIG (reference sequence). Trimming cost V 0 bases and J 12 bases; bases outside gene matches: 7. CDR3 length: 13 amino acids. DNA of the CDR3: TGTGCCTGGAGTGTACGGGACAGGGGAATTACTTTCTTT. This sequence encodes CAWSVRDRGITFF. Together with reference TRBV30 and TRBJ1-1, the CDR3 gives the full variable domain: SQTIHQWPATLVQPVGSPLSLECTVEGTSNPNLYWYRQAAGRGLQLLFYSVGIGQISSEVPQNLSASRPQDRQFILSSKKLLLSDSGFYLCAWSVRDRGITFFGQGTRLTVV.

This clonotype showed up just a few times. This chain uses TRBV7-2 with TRBJ2-3; a weak D match, TRBD1 (5 bases). Germline-derived CDR1 and CDR2 are SGHTA and FQGNSA. Trimming cost V 1 base and J 0 bases, with 8 bases left between them. This CDR3 has 15 amino acids. DNA for the CDR3: TGTGCCAGCAGCTTAGACAGACAGAGCACAGATACGCAGTATTTT. Amino acid sequence: CASSLDRQSTDTQYF.

The chain joins TRBV6-5 to TRBJ1-2; D gene uncertain. This CDR3 contains 14 residues. Trimming took 2 bases from V and 3 from J, leaving 10 bases between them. Germline-derived CDR1 and CDR2 are MNHEY and SVGAGI. CDR3 sequence: CASSYIQSDYGYTF. DNA of the CDR3: TGTGCCAGCAGTTACATCCAGTCGGACTATGGCTACACCTTC.

This clonotype was recorded a few times. The chain uses TRBV27 and TRBJ2-1; the D gene is possibly TRBD2 (7 bases). Germline lookup yields CDR1 MNHEY and CDR2 SMNVEV (reference sequence). The CDR3 is 15 residues long. V lost 1 base, J lost 4 bases, and 11 bases lay in between. The CDR3 is CASSLYGGPYNEQFF. The CDR3 DNA sequence: TGTGCCAGCAGTTTATACGGGGGGCCTTACAATGAGCAGTTCTTC.

This clonotype came up a few times. V gene TRBV7-2 combines with J gene TRBJ1-1, with a possible D match to TRBD1 (6 bases). The germline CDR1 and CDR2 sequences are SGHTA and FQGNSA. The CDR3 is 15 amino acids. Trimming pared 5 bases from V and 1 base from J, leaving 14 bases between. The CDR3 nucleotides are TGTGCCAGCAGCCCCGACAGGATCGGGAACACTGAAGCTTTCTTT. Its protein is CASSPDRIGNTEAFF. The variable domain in full, completed from reference TRBV7-2 and TRBJ1-1, reads GAGVSQSPSNKVTEKGKDVELRCDPISGHTALYWYRQSLGQGLEFLIYFQGNSAPDKSGLPSDRFSAERTGGSVSTLTIQRTQQEDSAVYLCASSPDRIGNTEAFFGQGTRLTVV.

The chain uses TRBV6-1 and TRBJ2-3; no firm D call. V dropped 6 bases and J dropped 2 bases, with 12 bases sitting between them. The germline V gene has CDR1 MNHNS and CDR2 SASEGT. This CDR3 spans 14 amino acids. CDR3 residues: CASRDQDATDTQYF. Written as DNA, the CDR3 is TGTGCCAGCAGGGATCAGGACGCCACAGATACGCAGTATTTT.

This clonotype was counted a few times. This chain links TRBV2 with TRBJ2-1, with 7 nucleotides matching TRBD2. This CDR3 has 15 residues. The germline gives CDR1 SNHLY, CDR2 FYNNEI. Germline trimming cut 11 bases from V and 7 bases from J; bases unmatched to any gene: 17. CDR3 nucleotide sequence: TGTGCCTGCTTGGCTAGCGGATCCCATGTAAATGAGCAGTTCTTC. It is translated as CACLASGSHVNEQFF.

This sequence joins TRBV6-5 and TRBJ1-1, with D maybe TRBD1 (6 bases). The CDR3 totals 14 residues. Germline lookup yields CDR1 MNHEY and CDR2 SVGAGI. V dropped 7 bases and J dropped 1 base, with 13 bases sitting between them. CDR3 in amino acids: CASTKIRGNTEAFF. The CDR3 nucleotides read TGTGCCAGCACCAAAATCAGGGGGAACACTGAAGCTTTCTTT.

This clonotype was observed a few times. The genes are TRBV6-4 and TRBJ1-2; 8 nucleotides agree with TRBD1. CDR3 length equals 15 residues. The V segment lost 6 bases and the J segment 2 bases; nucleotides outside the gene matches: 8. Per the germline V gene, CDR1 is MRHNA and CDR2 is SNTAGT. In DNA form, the CDR3 reads TGTGCCAGCAGACCTCAGGGGGCCCTCAACTATGGCTACACCTTC. It is translated as CASRPQGALNYGYTF.

The sample holds a few counts of this clonotype. The chain links TRBV4-3 to TRBJ2-7; D unclear. V lost 0 bases, J lost 1 base, and 10 bases lay in between. This CDR3 spans 15 amino acids. Germline V gives CDR1 LGHNA, CDR2 YSLEER. CDR3 DNA: TGCGCCAGCAGCCAAGATCAGGTGGGGTCCTACGAGCAGTACTTC. This gives the protein CASSQDQVGSYEQYF.

V usage is TRBV12-3 or TRBV12-4 and J usage is TRBJ2-7, with 10 bases identical to TRBD2. This CDR3 region has 15 residues. J gave up 2 bases and V 1 base, and 2 bases lay outside the gene matches. The CDR3 here is CASSLVAGGAYEQYF. Here the CDR3 DNA reads TGTGCCAGCAGTTTAGTAGCGGGAGGTGCCTACGAGCAGTACTTC.

This chain joins TRBV24-1 and TRBJ2-5; 10 bases are shared with TRBD2. This CDR3 contains 14 residues. CDR1 KGHDR and CDR2 SFDVKD come from the germline V gene. Trimming took 4 bases from V and 4 from J; bases not matched to a gene: 2. The CDR3 nucleotides are TGTGCCACCAGTGAGAGCGGGAGGGGAGAGACCCAGTACTTC. It specifies CATSESGRGETQYF.

This clonotype was seen a handful of times. The V and J genes are TRBV7-9 and TRBJ2-7; D ambiguous. V was shortened by 1 base and J by 7 bases, with 11 bases between the two germline ends. There are 13 residues in the CDR3. The germline V gene has CDR1 SEHNR and CDR2 FQNEAQ (reference sequence). The chain's CDR3 is CASSLGGLVEQYF. In nucleotides, the CDR3 is TGTGCCAGCAGCTTAGGGGGATTGGTGGAGCAGTACTTC.

The V call is TRBV29-1, the J call TRBJ2-7, with 8 bases fitting TRBD2. The germline CDR1 and CDR2 sequences are SQVTM and ANQGSEA. Trimming cost V 4 bases and J 6 bases; bases outside gene matches: 17. The CDR3 contains 16 residues. The CDR3 loop is CSVARLSGRANSEQYF. The CDR3 DNA reads TGCAGCGTTGCCCGGTTGAGCGGGAGAGCCAACTCCGAGCAGTACTTC.

This clonotype was detected many times. The rearrangement uses TRBV20-1 and TRBJ2-7; TRBD2 matches at 7 bases. This CDR3 is 13 amino acids long. CDR1 and CDR2 from the germline V gene are DFQATT and SNEGSKA (reference sequence). V dropped 6 bases and J dropped 7; count of bases not matched to a gene: 12. The DNA for the CDR3 is TGCAGTGCCGGGTTGGGAGGGCCAGGAGAGCAGTACTTC. This encodes CSAGLGGPGEQYF.